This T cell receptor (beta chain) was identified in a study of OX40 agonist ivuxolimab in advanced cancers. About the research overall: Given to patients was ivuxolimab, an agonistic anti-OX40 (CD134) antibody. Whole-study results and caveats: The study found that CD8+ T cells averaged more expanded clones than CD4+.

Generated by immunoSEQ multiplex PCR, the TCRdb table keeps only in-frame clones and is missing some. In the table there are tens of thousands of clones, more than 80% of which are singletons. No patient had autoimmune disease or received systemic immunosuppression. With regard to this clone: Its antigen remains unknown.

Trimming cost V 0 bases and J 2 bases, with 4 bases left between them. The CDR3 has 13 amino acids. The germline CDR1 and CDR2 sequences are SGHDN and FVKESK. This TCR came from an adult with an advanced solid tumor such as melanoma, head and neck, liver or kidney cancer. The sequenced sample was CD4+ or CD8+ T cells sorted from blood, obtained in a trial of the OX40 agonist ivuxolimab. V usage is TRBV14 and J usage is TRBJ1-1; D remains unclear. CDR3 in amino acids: CASSQDLNTEAFF. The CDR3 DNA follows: TGTGCCAGCAGCCAAGACTTAAACACTGAAGCTTTCTTT.